This T cell receptor (beta chain) was sequenced during a study of blood T cell repertoires in COVID-19. Whole-study context: Spain, Italy and the United States supplied samples that represented acute and convalescent COVID-19.

The V and J ends lost 5 bases and 2 bases respectively, with 13 bases between them. This CDR3 region has 14 residues. CDR1 is LNHDA and CDR2 is SQIVND in the germline V gene (reference sequence). Participants came from some 23 US areas, aged about 18 to 100 years. Clinical history as reported by participants underpinned cohort assignment. Two consecutive negative NP/OP PCR tests, clearance, or resolved symptoms defined Cohort 3 recovery. Sequencing used immunoSEQ multiplex PCR; TCRdb keeps in-frame clones, though not all of them. The sample includes about 360,000 clones, roughly 86% seen only once; the top ten take roughly 1.4%.

Sequenced material: PBMCs or T cells enriched from blood (not recorded which). The genes are TRBV19 and TRBJ2-7; D ambiguous. The receptor comes from a man between 25 and 39 years old who had recovered from COVID-19. In nucleotides, the CDR3 is TGTGCCAGTAGTTTACCGGGTTACCCCTACGAGCAGTACTTC. This sequence encodes CASSLPGYPYEQYF.